The 27 T cell receptor beta chains presented below share a single source sample, sequenced in a study of blood T cell repertoires in COVID-19. The protocol was immunoSEQ multiplex PCR, while the TCRdb copy is restricted to in-frame clones and leaves out a portion. The data contain tens of thousands of clones, roughly 82% of them singletons. Sequencing was performed on peripheral blood. These receptors all come from a human donor in a cohort sampled during active COVID-19.

The V call is TRBV27, the J call TRBJ1-2; no clear D gene. CDR1 and CDR2 from the germline V gene are MNHEY and SMNVEV (reference sequence). Trimming left V 3 bases short and J 0 bases short, with 17 bases between. This CDR3 has 17 residues. The CDR3 DNA reads as TGTGCCAGCAGTTTGAGCTTCGGAGGGCTAGCTAACTATGGCTACACCTTC. Protein: CASSLSFGGLANYGYTF.

The chain carries TRBV18 and TRBJ1-2, with D possibly matching TRBD1 (6 bases). The germline V gene has CDR1 KGHSH and CDR2 LQKENI. V was cut by 0 bases and J by 0 bases, with 8 bases left in between. This CDR3 is 15 amino acids long. CDR3 amino acids: CASSPPTGANYGYTF. CDR3 in DNA: TGTGCCAGCTCACCACCGACAGGTGCTAACTATGGCTACACCTTC. The whole variable domain, filled in from reference TRBV18 and TRBJ1-2, reads NAGVMQNPRHLVRRRGQEARLRCSPMKGHSHVYWYRQLPEEGLKFMVYLQKENIIDESGMPKERFSAEFPKEGPSILRIQQVVRGDSAAYFCASSPPTGANYGYTFGSGTRLTVV.

The rearrangement links TRBV29-1 to TRBJ2-2; TRBD2 matches 8 bases. The V segment lost 5 bases and the J segment 0 bases; nucleotides outside the gene matches: 2. The CDR3 contains 14 residues. Germline V gene data show CDR1 as SQVTM and CDR2 as ANQGSEA. The CDR3 is CSVQLAANTGELFF. In nucleotides, the CDR3 is TGCAGCGTTCAACTAGCGGCGAACACCGGGGAGCTGTTTTTT.

The table lists this clone with a count of one. The rearrangement uses TRBV25-1 and TRBJ2-7; 7 bases line up with TRBD1. Germline V CDR1 and CDR2: MGHDK, SYGVNS. The CDR3 length is 14 residues. V lost 1 base, J lost 4 bases, and 4 bases stayed unmatched. CDR3 coding DNA: TGTGCCAGCAGTGAATTAGAGGGGGCTTACGAGCAGTACTTC. This translates into CASSELEGAYEQYF.

This chain uses TRBV6-5 with TRBJ1-1; weak D call: TRBD1 (6 bases). The germline V gene has CDR1 MNHEY and CDR2 SVGAGI. The CDR3 is 15 amino acids. V dropped 6 bases and J dropped 4 bases, with 18 bases sitting between them. The chain's CDR3 is CASRRTAIRVTEAFF. In DNA, the CDR3 is TGTGCCAGCAGGCGGACAGCAATAAGGGTCACTGAAGCTTTCTTT.

The rearrangement links TRBV5-5 to TRBJ1-5; no definite D call. The V end lost 4 bases, the J end lost 6 bases, and 14 bases lay between the germline ends. From germline, CDR1 is SGHKS and CDR2 YYEKEE (reference sequence). The CDR3 has 14 amino acids. The CDR3 here is CASSTRRFGQPQHF. CDR3 nucleotides: TGTGCCAGCAGCACCAGGAGGTTCGGTCAGCCCCAGCATTTT. The complete variable domain, with remaining parts taken from reference TRBV5-5 and TRBJ1-5, reads DAGVTQSPTHLIKTRGQQVTLRCSPISGHKSVSWYQQVLGQGPQFIFQYYEKEERGRGNFPDRFSARQFPNYSSELNVNALLLGDSALYLCASSTRRFGQPQHFGDGTRLSIL.

DNA for the CDR3: TGTGCCAGCAGCAGGACAGCAGGTTCACCCCTCCACTTT. Amino acid sequence: CASSRTAGSPLHF. This sequence joins TRBV6-5 and TRBJ1-6, with D possibly TRBD1 on 6 matching bases. This CDR3 region has 13 residues. Germline assignment: CDR1 MNHEY and CDR2 SVGAGI. The ends were cut back, 6 bases at V and 9 bases at J, with 12 bases in the middle.

This chain links TRBV19 with TRBJ1-1; possible D gene TRBD1, 6 bases. Germline lookup yields CDR1 LNHDA and CDR2 SQIVND (reference sequence). The CDR3 length is 17 residues. Trimming stripped 1 base from V and 4 bases from J, with 19 bases between. CDR3 region: CASSIGQGTEWSTEAFF. The CDR3 nucleotides are TGTGCCAGTAGTATAGGGCAGGGGACGGAGTGGAGCACTGAAGCTTTCTTT.

Here the CDR3 reads CASSTSTGPFNTDTQYF. The CDR3 coding sequence is TGTGCCAGCAGTACCTCGACAGGGCCATTTAACACAGATACGCAGTATTTT. The J gene is TRBJ2-3, the V gene TRBV27; 7 nucleotides agree with TRBD1. The CDR3 loop spans 17 amino acids. The germline V gene encodes CDR1 MNHEY and CDR2 SMNVEV (reference sequence). V trimming: 5 bases; J trimming: 2 bases; junction bases outside the gene matches: 13.

This clone was counted between two and nine times. The genes are TRBV10-3 and TRBJ1-5, with TRBD1 matching 8 bases. This CDR3 has 18 amino acids. Trimming at V came to 1 base and at J to 2 bases, leaving 10 bases not matched to a gene. The germline CDR1 and CDR2 sequences are ENHRY and SYGVKD. The CDR3 DNA sequence: TGTGCCATCAGTGAGTGGGGGCAGGGGGCGCTGGGCAATCAGCCCCAGCATTTT. As protein: CAISEWGQGALGNQPQHF.

This chain joins TRBV14 and TRBJ1-3; a weak D match, TRBD1 (6 bases). Trimming removed 2 bases at V and 4 bases at J, with 15 bases between. The CDR3 covers 16 residues. Per germline, CDR1 SGHDN and CDR2 FVKESK. CDR3 protein: CASSQLTGIGGNTIYF. The CDR3 DNA reads as TGTGCCAGCAGCCAACTAACAGGGATTGGCGGAAACACCATATATTTT.

This chain links TRBV25-1 with TRBJ2-2; D is possibly TRBD1 (6 bases). Germline V lookup: CDR1 MGHDK, CDR2 SYGVNS. CDR3 length: 17 amino acids. CDR3 sequence reads: CATKGNRDEPNTGELFF. CDR3 sequence (DNA): TGTGCGACCAAGGGGAACAGGGACGAGCCTAACACCGGGGAGCTGTTTTTT.

The V call is TRBV5-1, the J call TRBJ2-1; 16 nucleotides match TRBD2. This CDR3 has 18 residues. The ends lost 7 bases at V and 0 bases at J; junction bases unmatched: 7. Germline-derived CDR1 and CDR2 are SGHRS and YFSETQ. CDR3 loop: CASGIGTSGRASYNEQFF. CDR3 coding DNA: TGCGCCAGCGGCATTGGGACTAGCGGGAGGGCCTCCTACAATGAGCAGTTCTTC.

The J gene is TRBJ1-6, the V gene TRBV3-1 (or the pseudogene TRBV3-2); 11 bases align to TRBD1. CDR3 size: 16 residues. CDR1 is LGHDT, CDR2 YNNKEL, per germline (reference sequence). The V gene end was trimmed by 3 bases and the J gene end by 8 bases; junction bases not matched to a gene: 6. This chain's CDR3 is CASSQGQGDFYSPLHF. In DNA form, the CDR3 reads TGTGCCAGCAGCCAGGGACAGGGGGATTTCTATTCACCCCTCCACTTT.

V is TRBV7-2 and J is TRBJ2-7; TRBD1 is a possible D gene (6 bases). Germline-derived CDR1 and CDR2 are SGHTA and FQGNSA. The CDR3 loop spans 16 amino acids. Trimming cost V 5 bases and J 0 bases, with 17 bases left between them. Here the CDR3 DNA reads TGTGCCAGCAGCCCGTTGGGGGCCGCAACCTCCTACGAGCAGTACTTC. As protein: CASSPLGAATSYEQYF. The full variable domain, with the rest looked up from reference TRBV7-2 and TRBJ2-7, is GAGVSQSPSNKVTEKGKDVELRCDPISGHTALYWYRQSLGQGLEFLIYFQGNSAPDKSGLPSDRFSAERTGGSVSTLTIQRTQQEDSAVYLCASSPLGAATSYEQYFGPGTRLTVT.

This chain connects TRBV6-2 or TRBV6-3 to TRBJ2-5, with D uncertain. V lost 2 bases and J lost 4, with 26 bases in between. The CDR3 contains 19 residues. Germline CDR1 is MNHEY and CDR2 is SVGEGT. This chain's CDR3 is CASSYPTSGHILLRETQYF. The CDR3 coding sequence is TGTGCCAGCAGTTACCCAACCTCAGGTCACATCCTCCTTCGAGAGACCCAGTACTTC.

The gene calls are TRBV11-2 and TRBJ2-1, with D maybe TRBD1 (6 bases). V was trimmed by 5 bases and J by 10 bases, leaving 18 bases between them. Germline CDR1 SGHAT, CDR2 FQNNGV. This CDR3 is built from 14 residues. The CDR3 is CASSPPTGPREQFF. The CDR3 region has the DNA TGTGCCAGCAGCCCCCCGACAGGTCCGCGGGAGCAGTTCTTC.

The chain has TRBV12-5 and TRBJ2-3; 11 bases match TRBD2. Losses at the gene ends were 0 bases for V and 7 bases for J; bases not matched to a gene: 9. CDR3 length: 17 residues. Germline V lookup: CDR1 LGHNT, CDR2 FRNRAP. DNA for the CDR3: TGTGCTAGTGGTTTGGTTTTAACTAGCGGGGGATCGAATACGCAGTATTTT. Translating it yields CASGLVLTSGGSNTQYF. The whole variable domain, remainder taken from reference TRBV12-5 and TRBJ2-3, is DARVTQTPRHKVTEMGQEVTMRCQPILGHNTVFWYRQTMMQGLELLAYFRNRAPLDDSGMPKDRFSAEMPDATLATLKIQPSEPRDSAVYFCASGLVLTSGGSNTQYFGPGTRLTVL.

The gene calls are TRBV6-4 and TRBJ2-1; D is unresolved. Deletions cut 0 bases from V and 4 bases from J, with 4 bases between. This CDR3 contains 13 residues. Germline V gene sequence: CDR1 MRHNA, CDR2 SNTAGT. CDR3 nucleotides: TGTGCCAGCAGTGACTCCTATTACAATGAGCAGTTCTTC. Amino acids: CASSDSYYNEQFF.

This clone appeared a few times. The rearrangement joins TRBV24-1 to TRBJ1-5, with no clear D. This CDR3 comprises 11 residues. CDR1 is KGHDR, CDR2 SFDVKD, per germline. The ends were cut back, 7 bases at V and 5 bases at J, with 5 bases in the middle. CDR3: CATRDYQPQHF. The DNA for the CDR3 is TGTGCCACCAGGGACTATCAGCCCCAGCATTTT.

Details on this clone: The junction differs from germline at one of its ends, possibly a read error. The chain carries TRBV10-3 and TRBJ2-1, with D possibly being TRBD2 (6 bases). This CDR3 is built from 12 residues. Per the germline V gene, CDR1 is ENHRY and CDR2 is SYGVKD. The CDR3 coding sequence is TGTGCCATCAGTGGGACTATGAATGAACAGTTCTTC. Translation gives CAISGTMNEQFF.

The chain carries TRBV4-2 and TRBJ1-1, with unresolved D. The germline V gene has CDR1 LGHNA and CDR2 YNFKEQ. CDR3 length: 15 residues. V was trimmed by 3 bases and J by 2 bases, leaving 13 bases between them. The chain's CDR3 is CASSQIPGYNTEAFF. The CDR3 DNA reads TGTGCCAGCAGCCAGATCCCGGGGTATAACACTGAAGCTTTCTTT.

The J gene is TRBJ2-2, the V gene TRBV7-2; D possibly corresponds to TRBD1 (6 bases). Germline V gene sequence: CDR1 SGHTA, CDR2 FQGNSA. Between the trimmed V and J ends, which lost 5 bases and 3 bases, there was a span of 10 bases. The CDR3 extends over 14 amino acids. CDR3 region: CASSRGQDTGELFF. The CDR3 coding sequence is TGTGCCAGCAGCAGGGGACAAGACACCGGGGAGCTGTTTTTT.

The CDR3 DNA reads TGTGCCAGCAGCTTAGTAGGCGGGACAGGGAATCAGCCCCAGCATTTT. This codes for CASSLVGGTGNQPQHF. The V gene is TRBV7-2, the J gene TRBJ1-5, with 9 bases lining up with TRBD1. With 1 base clipped from V and 4 bases from J, the junction kept 5 bases outside the gene matches. Germline CDR1 reads SGHTA; CDR2 reads FQGNSA. The CDR3 runs 16 residues.

This clone was observed once. The J gene is TRBJ2-2, the V gene TRBV10-3; TRBD1 is a possible D gene (6 bases). V lost 4 bases and J 5 bases, leaving 11 bases between the germline ends. This CDR3 has 14 residues. Germline V CDR1 and CDR2: ENHRY, SYGVKD. CDR3 bases: TGTGCCATCAGTGGTAGTACAGGGACCGGGGAGCTGTTTTTT. Protein: CAISGSTGTGELFF.

The J gene is TRBJ2-3, the V gene TRBV6-5; tentative D call: TRBD2 (5 bases). The germline CDR1 and CDR2 sequences are MNHEY and SVGAGI. This CDR3 region has 12 residues. V lost 7 bases to trimming and J lost 1 base, with 6 bases between them. The CDR3 spells CASKRGTDTQYF. The CDR3 DNA sequence: TGTGCCAGCAAGAGGGGCACAGATACGCAGTATTTT.

The V gene is TRBV19, the J gene TRBJ2-7, with 7 bases fitting TRBD2. The trim removed 7 bases at V and 2 bases at J, leaving 8 bases unmatched. The length of the CDR3 is 14 residues. In germline, CDR1 is LNHDA, CDR2 SQIVND (reference sequence). DNA for the CDR3: TGTGCCAGTACTATCAGCGGGGATACCTACGAGCAGTACTTC. Its protein is CASTISGDTYEQYF.